What follows are 15 T cell receptor beta chains derived from one specimen sequenced in a study of radiotherapy plus CTLA-4 blockade in lung cancer (dated by TCRdb to 2016 to 2019). The method behind the library was the immunoSEQ multiplex PCR assay. TCRdb's version of the immuneACCESS table is confined to in-frame rearrangements and falls short of the full clone set. An unresolved V gene accounts for under half of the shortfall where checked; the remainder is of unknown origin. Recorded for this sample are more than 75,000 clones; roughly 80% of them occurred a single time. The ten largest clones capture roughly 24% of the sample. The material was peripheral blood, obtained from a patient treated with radiotherapy plus ipilimumab. The receptors stem from a human donor with non-small cell lung cancer that progressed on radiotherapy plus ipilimumab.

The chain couples TRBV30 to TRBJ2-6; 9 nucleotides line up with TRBD2. The J segment lost 0 bases and the V segment lost 4 bases, leaving 4 bases of the junction unmatched. Germline values: CDR1 GTSNPN, CDR2 SVGIG (reference sequence). The CDR3 covers 16 residues. In DNA form, the CDR3 reads TGTGCCTGGAAGCTAGCGGGGTTCTCTGGGGCCAACGTCCTGACTTTC. Amino acids: CAWKLAGFSGANVLTF.

This chain connects TRBV28 to TRBJ1-1; 8 bases align to TRBD1. Germline V gene sequence: CDR1 MDHEN, CDR2 SYDVKM. CDR3 length: 15 residues. V lost 6 bases to trimming and J lost 1 base; unmatched junction nucleotides: 7. Here the CDR3 reads CASSYTGQANTEAFF. The CDR3 nucleotides are TGTGCCAGCAGCTACACGGGACAGGCGAACACTGAAGCTTTCTTT.

The chain has TRBV15 and TRBJ2-3; D could derive from TRBD1 or TRBD2 (5 bases each). CDR3 length: 14 residues. The germline V and J ends were trimmed by 1 base and 0 bases, with 5 bases remaining between them. Germline loops: CDR1 LNHNV, CDR2 YYDKDF (reference sequence). CDR3 sequence reads: CATSRGDSTDTQYF. CDR3 coding DNA: TGTGCCACCAGCAGAGGGGACAGCACAGATACGCAGTATTTT.

The chain has TRBV6-1 and TRBJ2-1, with TRBD2 matching over 9 bases. This CDR3 has 15 residues. Trimming took 4 bases from V and 1 from J; bases not matched to a gene: 2. Per germline, CDR1 MNHNS and CDR2 SASEGT. CDR3 nucleotide sequence: TGTGCCAGCAGTGGTAGCGGGGGTTCCTACAATGAGCAGTTCTTC. It encodes CASSGSGGSYNEQFF.

The count of this clone is one. This chain uses TRBV21-1 with TRBJ1-5; TRBD1, as called in the table, went unchecked against the DNA. TRBV21-1 is an annotated pseudogene. CDR3 length: 16 amino acids. The CDR3, as DNA: TGTGCCAGCAGCAAAAAACAGGGGTTGGCCAATCAGCCCCAGCATTTT. The encoded protein is CASSKKQGLANQPQHF.

The V gene is TRBV6-6, the J gene TRBJ2-7; 8 nucleotides line up with TRBD2. The CDR3 is 14 residues long. The J segment lost 6 bases and the V segment lost 6 bases, leaving 10 bases of the junction unmatched. Germline CDR1 is MNHNY and CDR2 is SVGAGI (reference sequence). The CDR3 loop is CASSTGTSVFEQYF. The CDR3 DNA reads as TGTGCCAGCAGCACCGGGACTAGTGTCTTCGAGCAGTACTTC.

J is TRBJ2-2 and V is TRBV5-1; D gene unclear. Germline CDR1 SGHRS, CDR2 YFSETQ. Trimming pared 1 base from V and 3 bases from J, leaving 10 bases between. CDR3 size: 15 residues. Here the CDR3 DNA reads TGCGCCAGCAGCTTGTTTGACTTTGACACCGGGGAGCTGTTTTTT. This translates into CASSLFDFDTGELFF.

This chain connects TRBV13 to TRBJ2-2; no clear D. Germline V CDR1 and CDR2: PRHDT, FYEKMQ (reference sequence). V was pared by 0 bases and J by 4 bases, with 6 bases between. The CDR3 sequence is 14 residues long. CDR3 loop: CASSLGSSTGELFF. The DNA for the CDR3 is TGTGCCAGCAGCTTAGGCTCGAGCACCGGGGAGCTGTTTTTT.

V is TRBV19 and J is TRBJ1-2; no reliable D call. Between the trimmed V and J ends, which lost 3 bases and 6 bases, there was a span of 11 bases. From germline, CDR1 is LNHDA and CDR2 SQIVND (reference sequence). The CDR3 length is 13 residues. As DNA, the CDR3 is TGTGCCAGTAGTATGTTGGGAGAGAATGGCTACACCTTC. Translated: CASSMLGENGYTF.

V gene TRBV6-1 combines with J gene TRBJ2-2; D might be TRBD2 (5 bases). The CDR3 length is 14 residues. V gave up 8 bases and J gave up 1 base, with 11 bases separating them. Germline loops: CDR1 MNHNS, CDR2 SASEGT. The CDR3 DNA sequence: TGTGCCAGCCAACGGGATCAGAACACCGGGGAGCTGTTTTTT. Translation gives CASQRDQNTGELFF.

This clone was seen only a few times. V gene TRBV15 combines with J gene TRBJ2-5; 7 nucleotides match TRBD1. Germline trimming cut 6 bases from V and 2 bases from J; bases unmatched to any gene: 3. CDR1 is LNHNV and CDR2 is YYDKDF in the germline V gene (reference sequence). The CDR3 loop spans 13 amino acids. Here the CDR3 reads CATSDRVQETQYF. DNA for the CDR3: TGTGCCACCAGTGACAGGGTTCAAGAGACCCAGTACTTC.

This clone was seen only a few times. This rearrangement joins TRBV29-1 to TRBJ2-1; no definite D call. Deletions cut 3 bases from V and 6 bases from J, with 12 bases between. From germline, CDR1 is SQVTM and CDR2 ANQGSEA. This CDR3 is 13 amino acids long. CDR3 in DNA: TGCAGCGTTGATGACCAAAGACCCAATGAGCAGTTCTTC. Translation: CSVDDQRPNEQFF.

The chain has TRBV11-2 and TRBJ2-5; TRBD2 matches 7 bases. V dropped 4 bases and J dropped 5; count of bases not matched to a gene: 13. Germline V CDR1 and CDR2: SGHAT, FQNNGV. The CDR3 is 16 amino acids. CDR3 bases: TGTGCCAGCAGCTCTGAACCGGGACTAACTTGGGAGACCCAGTACTTC. It codes for CASSSEPGLTWETQYF.

The genes are TRBV7-6 and TRBJ2-1; TRBD1 matches at 7 bases. Germline loops: CDR1 SGHVS, CDR2 FNYEAQ. CDR3 size: 14 residues. V shed 4 bases and J 8 bases; nucleotides not matched to a gene: 8. CDR3 sequence (DNA): TGTGCCAGCAGCTCGGACAGGTTCGGAGATGAGCAGTTCTTC. The encoded protein is CASSSDRFGDEQFF.

V usage is TRBV28 and J usage is TRBJ2-5; 8 positions match TRBD2. The assigned J gene may be wrong: the sequence end matches TRBJ2-7 better. The CDR3 is made up of 16 amino acids. Germline V gene sequence: CDR1 MDHEN, CDR2 SYDVKM. The CDR3 here is CASSFALAGLTYEQYF. The CDR3 nucleotides are TGTGCCAGCAGTTTTGCGTTAGCGGGATTAACCTACGAGCAGTACTTC.